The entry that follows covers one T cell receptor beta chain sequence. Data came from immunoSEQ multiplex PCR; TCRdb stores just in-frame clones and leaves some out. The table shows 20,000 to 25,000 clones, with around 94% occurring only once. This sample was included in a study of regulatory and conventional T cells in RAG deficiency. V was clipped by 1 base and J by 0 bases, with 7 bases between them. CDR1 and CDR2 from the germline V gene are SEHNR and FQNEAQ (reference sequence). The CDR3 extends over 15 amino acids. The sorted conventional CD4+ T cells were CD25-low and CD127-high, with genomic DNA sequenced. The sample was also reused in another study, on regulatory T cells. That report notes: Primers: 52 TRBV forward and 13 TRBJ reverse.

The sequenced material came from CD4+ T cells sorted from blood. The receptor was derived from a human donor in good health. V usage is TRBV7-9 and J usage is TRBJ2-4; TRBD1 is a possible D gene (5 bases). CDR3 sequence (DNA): TGTGCCAGCAGCTTAGGACAGTTAGCCAAAAACATTCAGTACTTC. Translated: CASSLGQLAKNIQYF.